The present TCR beta chain was sequenced within a study of blood T cell repertoires in COVID-19. Across the study: Specimens from acute and convalescent COVID-19 originated in the United States, Italy and Spain. Sources were T cells, B-cell-depleted T cells, or PBMCs; the material itself was cDNA or gDNA.

This clone was detected a few times. Per the germline V gene, CDR1 is SGHDT and CDR2 is YYEEEE. This CDR3 region has 15 residues. V lost 0 bases to trimming and J lost 3 bases, with 7 bases between them. The authors' processing: Estimation of nucleated cell counts relied on the amplification of reference gene primers. TCRdb's copy holds only in-frame clones and misses some; the assay was immunoSEQ multiplex PCR. From that table come the V and J calls and clone size; the DNA was used to work out D and trimming. The repertoire holds 350,000 to 550,000 clones, around 89% seen once, with 4.3% in the top ten.

The TCR comes from a woman between 25 and 40 years old with acute or convalescent COVID-19. The V and J genes are TRBV5-6 and TRBJ1-6, with D unclear. The material sequenced was peripheral blood. The CDR3 here is CASSLDSVYNSPLHF. CDR3 bases: TGTGCCAGCAGCTTGGATAGCGTCTATAATTCACCCCTCCACTTT.